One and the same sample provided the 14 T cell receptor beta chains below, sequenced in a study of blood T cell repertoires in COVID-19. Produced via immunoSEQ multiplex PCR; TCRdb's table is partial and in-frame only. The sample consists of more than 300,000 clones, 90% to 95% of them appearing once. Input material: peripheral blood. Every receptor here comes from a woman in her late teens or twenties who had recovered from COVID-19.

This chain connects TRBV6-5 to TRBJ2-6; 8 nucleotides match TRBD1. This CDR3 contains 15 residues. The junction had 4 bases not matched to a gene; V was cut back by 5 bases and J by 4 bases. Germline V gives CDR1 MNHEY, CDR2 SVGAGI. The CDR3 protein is CASSSQGAGANVLTF. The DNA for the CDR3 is TGTGCCAGCAGTAGTCAGGGGGCCGGGGCCAACGTCCTGACTTTC.

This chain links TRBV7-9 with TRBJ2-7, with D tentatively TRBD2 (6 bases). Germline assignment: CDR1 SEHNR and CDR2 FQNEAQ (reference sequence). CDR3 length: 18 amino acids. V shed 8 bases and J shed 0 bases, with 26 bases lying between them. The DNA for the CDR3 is TGTGCCAGCGGATCGAATACGGCGGGACGTCTGAGCTCCTACGAGCAGTACGTC. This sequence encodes CASGSNTAGRLSSYEQYV.

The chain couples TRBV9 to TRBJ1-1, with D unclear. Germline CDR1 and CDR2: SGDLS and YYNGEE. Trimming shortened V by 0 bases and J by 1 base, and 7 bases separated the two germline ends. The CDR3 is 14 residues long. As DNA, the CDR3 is TGTGCCAGCAGCGTAGTCGCAGGGAACACTGAAGCTTTCTTT. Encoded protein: CASSVVAGNTEAFF.

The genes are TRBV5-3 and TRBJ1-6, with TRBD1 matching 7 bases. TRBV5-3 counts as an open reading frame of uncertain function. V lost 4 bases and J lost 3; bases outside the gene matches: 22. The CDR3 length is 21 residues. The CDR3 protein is CARSTRPRDRISVNYNSPLHF. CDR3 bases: TGTGCCAGAAGCACGAGACCCCGGGACAGAATCTCCGTCAACTATAATTCACCCCTCCACTTT.

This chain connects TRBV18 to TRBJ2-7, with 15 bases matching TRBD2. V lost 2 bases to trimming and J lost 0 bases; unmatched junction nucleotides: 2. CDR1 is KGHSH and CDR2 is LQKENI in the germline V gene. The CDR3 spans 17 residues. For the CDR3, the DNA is TGTGCCAGCTCACCAGGACTAGCGGGAGGGCCCTCCTACGAGCAGTACGTC. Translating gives CASSPGLAGGPSYEQYV.

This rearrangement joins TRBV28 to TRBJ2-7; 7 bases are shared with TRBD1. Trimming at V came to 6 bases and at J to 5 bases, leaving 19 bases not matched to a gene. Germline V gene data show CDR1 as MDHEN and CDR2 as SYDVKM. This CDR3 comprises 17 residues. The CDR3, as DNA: TGTGCCAGCAGGCCGACAGGGTGGGAAATTGTTCTCCACGAGCAGTACGTC. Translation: CASRPTGWEIVLHEQYV.

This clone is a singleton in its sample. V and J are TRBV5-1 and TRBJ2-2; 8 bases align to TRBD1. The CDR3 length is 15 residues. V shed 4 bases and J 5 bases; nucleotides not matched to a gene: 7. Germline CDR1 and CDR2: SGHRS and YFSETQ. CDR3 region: CASSMTGVETGELFF. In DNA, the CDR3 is TGCGCCAGCAGCATGACAGGGGTCGAGACCGGGGAGCTGTTTTTT.

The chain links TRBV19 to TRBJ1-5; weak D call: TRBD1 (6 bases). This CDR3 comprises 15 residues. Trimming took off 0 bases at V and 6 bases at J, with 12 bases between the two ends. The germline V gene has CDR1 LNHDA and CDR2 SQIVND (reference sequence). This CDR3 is CASSIDSTGIQPQHF. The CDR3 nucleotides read TGTGCCAGTAGTATAGATAGTACAGGGATTCAGCCCCAGCATTTT.

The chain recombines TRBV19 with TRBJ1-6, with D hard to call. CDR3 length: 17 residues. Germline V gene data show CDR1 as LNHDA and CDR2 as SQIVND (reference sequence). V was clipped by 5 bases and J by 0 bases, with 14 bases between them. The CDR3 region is CASSSSLGVSYNSPLHF. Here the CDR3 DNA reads TGTGCCAGTAGTTCCAGTCTCGGGGTCTCCTATAATTCACCCCTCCACTTT.

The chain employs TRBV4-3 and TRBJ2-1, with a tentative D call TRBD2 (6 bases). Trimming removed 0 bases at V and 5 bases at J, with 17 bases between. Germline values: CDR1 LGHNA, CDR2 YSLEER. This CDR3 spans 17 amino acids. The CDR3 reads CASSQDGLGGGNNEQFF. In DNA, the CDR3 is TGCGCCAGCAGCCAAGACGGACTGGGAGGCGGGAACAATGAGCAGTTCTTC.

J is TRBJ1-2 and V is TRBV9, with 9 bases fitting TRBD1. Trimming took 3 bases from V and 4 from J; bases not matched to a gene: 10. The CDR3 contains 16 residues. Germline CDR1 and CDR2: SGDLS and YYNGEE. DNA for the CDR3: TGTGCCAGCAGCGGCCGGACCCCGGGACAGGGCTATGGCTACACCTTC. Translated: CASSGRTPGQGYGYTF.

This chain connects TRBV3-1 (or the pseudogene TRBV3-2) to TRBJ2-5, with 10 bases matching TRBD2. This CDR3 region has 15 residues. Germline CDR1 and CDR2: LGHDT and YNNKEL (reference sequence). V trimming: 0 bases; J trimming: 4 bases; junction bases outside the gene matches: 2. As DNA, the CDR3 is TGTGCCAGCAGCCAAGATCGACTAGCGGGAGAGACCCAGTACTTC. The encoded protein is CASSQDRLAGETQYF.

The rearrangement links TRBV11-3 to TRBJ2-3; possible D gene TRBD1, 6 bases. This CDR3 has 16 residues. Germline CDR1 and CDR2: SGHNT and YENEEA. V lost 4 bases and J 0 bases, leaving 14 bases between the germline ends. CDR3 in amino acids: CASSSSTGPSTDTQYF. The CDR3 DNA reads TGTGCCAGCAGCTCGTCGACAGGTCCTAGCACAGATACGCAGTATTTT.

The CDR3 sequence: CASRPGRHQLNTEAFF. CDR3 nucleotides: TGTGCCAGCAGACCCGGGAGACACCAACTGAACACTGAAGCTTTCTTT. The V call is TRBV19, the J call TRBJ1-1; D is uncertain. Looked up from germline, CDR1 is LNHDA and CDR2 is SQIVND (reference sequence). The CDR3 runs 16 residues. V lost 9 bases to trimming and J lost 0 bases, with 20 bases between them. The variable domain in full, with the rest retrieved from reference TRBV19 and TRBJ1-1, is DGGITQSPKYLFRKEGQNVTLSCEQNLNHDAMYWYRQDPGQGLRLIYYSQIVNDFQKGDIAEGYSVSREKKESFPLTVTSAQKNPTAFYLCASRPGRHQLNTEAFFGQGTRLTVV.